These 10 T cell receptor beta chains came from one sample sequenced in a study of blood T cell repertoires in COVID-19. The table came from immunoSEQ multiplex PCR; TCRdb's copy has only in-frame clones and leaves some out. The table includes about 310,000 clones, 89% detected once. What was sequenced was PBMCs or T cells enriched from blood (not recorded which). Every receptor here comes from a woman between 35 and 50 years old who had recovered from COVID-19.

V gene TRBV2 combines with J gene TRBJ2-7; D remains unclear. This CDR3 region has 11 residues. V lost 7 bases and J 4 bases, leaving 8 bases between the germline ends. Germline V lookup: CDR1 SNHLY, CDR2 FYNNEI. CDR3 loop: CASTRAYEQYF. DNA for the CDR3: TGTGCCAGCACAAGAGCGTACGAGCAGTACTTC.

The rearrangement links TRBV11-3 to TRBJ2-7; maybe TRBD1 (5 bases). This CDR3 contains 15 residues. Trimming stripped 4 bases from V and 3 bases from J, with 16 bases between. CDR1 is SGHNT, CDR2 YENEEA, per germline. DNA of the CDR3: TGTGCCAGCAGCTCCAGGGTAGGCGATGGCTACGAGCAGTACTTC. It specifies CASSSRVGDGYEQYF.

V usage is TRBV6-5 and J usage is TRBJ2-7, with D possibly matching TRBD2 (6 bases). The CDR3 covers 16 residues. The germline V gene encodes CDR1 MNHEY and CDR2 SVGAGI. V shed 2 bases and J shed 1 base, with 15 bases lying between them. This CDR3 reads CASSYLANNPSYEQYF. In nucleotides, the CDR3 is TGTGCCAGCAGTTACCTAGCGAACAATCCTTCCTACGAGCAGTACTTC.

The table lists this clone with a few counts. This chain joins TRBV6-6 and TRBJ1-1; D unresolved. V shed 7 bases and J shed 3 bases, with 15 bases lying between them. The germline gives CDR1 MNHNY, CDR2 SVGAGI (reference sequence). The CDR3 loop spans 14 amino acids. For the CDR3, the DNA is TGTGCCAGCACCCCCCGGGGATCGGACACTGAAGCTTTCTTT. Amino acid sequence: CASTPRGSDTEAFF.

The V and J genes are TRBV7-2 and TRBJ1-2; D uncertain. The CDR3 contains 13 residues. Germline V gene lookup returns CDR1 SGHTA and CDR2 FQGNSA. The V gene lost 3 bases and the J gene lost 1 base, with 6 bases spanning the gap. In DNA, the CDR3 is TGTGCCAGCAGCTTCGAGGGTAACTATGGCTACACCTTC. Translating it yields CASSFEGNYGYTF.

This chain joins TRBV11-3 and TRBJ2-1; 9 bases agree with TRBD2. V shed 1 base, J shed 4 bases, and the junction held 11 bases outside the gene matches. Germline values: CDR1 SGHNT, CDR2 YENEEA. This CDR3 contains 18 residues. CDR3 amino acids: CASSLGIAGAREYNEQFF. As DNA, the CDR3 is TGTGCCAGCAGCTTAGGCATAGCGGGAGCAAGGGAGTACAATGAGCAGTTCTTC.

V is TRBV10-3 and J is TRBJ2-3, with 9 positions matching TRBD2. The ends lost 0 bases at V and 3 bases at J; junction bases unmatched: 4. The CDR3 spans 16 residues. CDR1 and CDR2 (germline): ENHRY, SYGVKD. CDR3 sequence (DNA): TGTGCCATCAGTGAGTCGACGGCGGGAGGGACAGATACGCAGTATTTT. Translated, it gives CAISESTAGGTDTQYF.

This chain connects TRBV7-9 to TRBJ2-1; the match to TRBD1 covers 9 bases. The CDR3 is 16 amino acids. Trimming at V came to 4 bases and at J to 4 bases, leaving 8 bases not matched to a gene. Germline values: CDR1 SEHNR, CDR2 FQNEAQ (reference sequence). For the CDR3, the DNA is TGTGCCAGCAGCTGGGGAGGACAGGGGTATTACAATGAGCAGTTCTTC. Translating it yields CASSWGGQGYYNEQFF.

The rearrangement links TRBV2 to TRBJ2-3; 7 nucleotides line up with TRBD2. The germline gives CDR1 SNHLY, CDR2 FYNNEI. V was clipped by 0 bases and J by 4 bases; unmatched bases: 4. The CDR3 extends over 15 amino acids. The CDR3 reads CASSEAGGGSDTQYF. In DNA, the CDR3 is TGTGCCAGCAGTGAAGCGGGCGGGGGTTCAGATACGCAGTATTTT.

The rearrangement joins TRBV29-1 to TRBJ2-1; D possibly corresponds to TRBD1 (5 bases). Germline CDR1 reads SQVTM; CDR2 reads ANQGSEA. The ends were cut back, 6 bases at V and 9 bases at J, with 18 bases in the middle. The CDR3 is 13 residues long. The CDR3 region is CSVDPMQGIEQFF. As DNA, the CDR3 is TGCAGCGTCGACCCAATGCAGGGCATTGAGCAGTTCTTC.